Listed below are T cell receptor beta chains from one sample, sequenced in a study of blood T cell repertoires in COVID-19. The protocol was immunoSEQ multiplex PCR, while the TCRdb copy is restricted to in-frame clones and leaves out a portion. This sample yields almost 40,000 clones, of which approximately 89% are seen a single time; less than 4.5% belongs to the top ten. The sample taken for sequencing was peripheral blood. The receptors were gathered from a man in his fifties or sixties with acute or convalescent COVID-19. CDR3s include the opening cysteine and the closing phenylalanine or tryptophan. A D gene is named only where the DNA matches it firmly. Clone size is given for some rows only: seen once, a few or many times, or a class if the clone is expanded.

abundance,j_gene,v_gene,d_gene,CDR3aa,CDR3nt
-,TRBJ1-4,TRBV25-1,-,CASSDPSRGDEKLFF,TGTGCCAGCAGTGATCCTTCACGAGGCGATGAAAAACTGTTTTTT
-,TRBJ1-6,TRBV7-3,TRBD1,CASSLRQGNSPLHF,TGTGCCAGCAGCCTACGACAGGGAAATTCACCCCTCCACTTT
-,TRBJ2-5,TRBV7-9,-,CASSSRQRNETQYF,TGTGCCAGCAGCTCCAGACAGAGGAACGAGACCCAGTACTTC
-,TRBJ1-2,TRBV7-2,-,CASSFTPPGDGYTF,TGTGCCAGCAGCTTCACCCCCCCAGGGGATGGCTACACCTTC
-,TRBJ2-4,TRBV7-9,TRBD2,CASSFREGIQYF,TGTGCCAGCAGCTTCCGGGAGGGCATTCAGTACTTC
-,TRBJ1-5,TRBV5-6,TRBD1,CASSQGQINQPQHF,TGTGCCAGCAGCCAGGGACAGATCAATCAGCCCCAGCATTTT
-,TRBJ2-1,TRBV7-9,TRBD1,CASSLGQGTGDEQFF,TGTGCCAGCAGCTTGGGGCAGGGGACAGGGGATGAGCAGTTCTTC
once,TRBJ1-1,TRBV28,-,CASSLSPSLTEAFF,TGTGCCAGCAGTTTGAGCCCCTCACTCACTGAAGCTTTCTTT
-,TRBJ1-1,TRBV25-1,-,CASSDPRPIGGTEAFF,TGTGCCAGCAGTGATCCCCGACCCATCGGGGGCACTGAAGCTTTCTTT
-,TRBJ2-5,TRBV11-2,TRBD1,CASSPGTGQETQYF,TGTGCCAGCAGCCCGGGGACAGGGCAAGAGACCCAGTACTTC
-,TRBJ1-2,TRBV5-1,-,CASSLGSDYGYTF,TGCGCCAGCAGCTTGGGGTCAGACTATGGCTACACCTTC
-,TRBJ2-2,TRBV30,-,CAWSEKGQLFF,TGTGCCTGGAGCGAGAAGGGGCAGCTGTTTTTT
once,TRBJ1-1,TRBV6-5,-,CASSPLRWTEAFF,TGTGCCAGCAGTCCCCTCCGGTGGACTGAAGCTTTCTTT
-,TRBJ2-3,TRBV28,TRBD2,CASSSGLATQYF,TGTGCCAGCAGTTCAGGACTAGCGACGCAGTATTTT
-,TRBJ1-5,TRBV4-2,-,CASSQDWLGQGSNQPQHF,TGTGCCAGCAGCCAAGATTGGTTGGGGCAGGGTAGCAATCAGCCCCAGCATTTT
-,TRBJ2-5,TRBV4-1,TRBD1,CASSQVGTGEETQYF,TGCGCCAGCAGCCAAGTGGGCACAGGGGAAGAGACCCAGTACTTC
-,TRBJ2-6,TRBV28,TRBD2,CASSGGAGANVLTF,TGTGCCAGCAGCGGGGGGGCTGGGGCCAACGTCCTGACTTTC
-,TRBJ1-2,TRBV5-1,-,CASSKVGEDSYGYTF,TGCGCCAGCAGCAAGGTCGGGGAGGACTCATATGGCTACACCTTC
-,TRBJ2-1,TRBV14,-,CASSQAVRLEQFF,TGTGCCAGCAGCCAAGCAGTGAGGCTTGAGCAGTTCTTC
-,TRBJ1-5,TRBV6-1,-,CASSETSGPQHF,TGTGCCAGCAGTGAAACCTCGGGTCCCCAGCATTTT
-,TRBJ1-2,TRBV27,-,CASGGGYGYTF,TGTGCCAGCGGTGGGGGGTATGGCTACACCTTC
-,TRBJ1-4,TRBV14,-,CASSLSGMTNEKLFF,TGTGCCAGCAGCCTCTCCGGGATGACTAATGAAAAACTGTTTTTT
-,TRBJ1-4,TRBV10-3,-,CAIGTDPRYEKLFF,TGTGCCATCGGAACAGATCCCCGTTATGAAAAACTGTTTTTT
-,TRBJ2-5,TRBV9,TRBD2,CASSVGLAGTLGETQYF,TGTGCCAGCAGCGTAGGACTAGCGGGGACTCTGGGAGAGACCCAGTACTTC
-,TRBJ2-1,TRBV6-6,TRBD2,CASSYRDYYNEQFF,TGTGCCAGCAGTTACCGGGACTACTACAATGAGCAGTTCTTC
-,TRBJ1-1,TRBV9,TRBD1,CASSVTAGGRGKNTEAFF,TGTGCCAGCAGCGTAACTGCAGGGGGTCGGGGGAAAAACACTGAAGCTTTCTTT
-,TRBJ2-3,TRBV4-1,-,CASSHGGRLSTDTQYF,TGCGCCAGCAGCCACGGGGGGCGGCTTAGCACAGATACGCAGTATTTT
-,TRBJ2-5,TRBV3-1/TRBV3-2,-,CASSLAAGQETQYF,TGTGCCAGCAGCCTAGCGGCCGGCCAAGAGACCCAGTACTTC
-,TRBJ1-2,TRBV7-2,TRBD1,CASSFRDRPYGYTF,TGTGCCAGCAGCTTCCGGGACAGGCCCTATGGCTACACCTTC
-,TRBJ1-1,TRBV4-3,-,CASSQVGGTEAFF,TGCGCCAGCAGCCAAGTAGGGGGTACTGAAGCTTTCTTT
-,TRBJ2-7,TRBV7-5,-,CARSLPDRRSYEQYF,TGTGCCAGAAGCTTACCGGACAGGAGATCCTACGAGCAGTACTTC
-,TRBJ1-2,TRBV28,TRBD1,CASSQRKPGQATRYTF,TGTGCCAGCAGTCAGCGGAAGCCGGGACAGGCTACGCGCTACACCTTC
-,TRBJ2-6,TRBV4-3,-,CASSQVGGSGANVLTF,TGCGCCAGCAGCCAAGTGGGAGGCTCTGGGGCCAACGTCCTGACTTTC
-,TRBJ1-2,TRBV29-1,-,CSSSGPNYGYTF,TGCAGCAGCAGCGGACCTAACTATGGCTACACCTTC
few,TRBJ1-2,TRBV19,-,CASSAGSRYGYTF,TGTGCCAGTAGTGCCGGGTCCCGCTATGGCTACACCTTC
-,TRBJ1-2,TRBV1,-,CTSSHMDGGTSNYGYTF,TGCACCAGCAGCCATATGGACGGGGGGACCTCTAACTATGGCTACACCTTC
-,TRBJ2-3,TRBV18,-,CASSLHGGANPDTQYF,TGTGCCAGCTCACTGCACGGCGGGGCCAATCCAGATACGCAGTATTTT
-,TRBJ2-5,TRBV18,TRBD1,CASSPTGTQETQYF,TGTGCCAGCTCACCGACAGGGACACAAGAGACCCAGTACTTC
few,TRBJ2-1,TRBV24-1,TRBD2,CATSGVAGGYNEQFF,TGTGCCACCAGTGGGGTAGCGGGAGGTTACAATGAGCAGTTCTTC
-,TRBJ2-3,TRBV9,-,CASSVGGGDGTDTQYF,TGTGCCAGCAGCGTAGGAGGAGGGGATGGCACAGATACGCAGTATTTT
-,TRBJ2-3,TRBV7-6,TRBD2,CASSLPGGVIDTQYF,TGTGCCAGCAGCTTACCGGGAGGCGTGATAGATACGCAGTATTTT
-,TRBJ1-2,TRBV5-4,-,CASSLGGGADYGYTF,TGTGCCAGCAGCTTGGGCGGGGGCGCTGACTATGGCTACACCTTC
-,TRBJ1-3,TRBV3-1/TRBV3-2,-,CASSQQGTGNTIYF,TGTGCCAGCAGCCAACAGGGTACTGGAAACACCATATATTTT
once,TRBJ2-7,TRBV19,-,CASSIVAESSYEQYF,TGTGCCAGTAGTATAGTAGCAGAGAGCTCCTACGAGCAGTACTTC
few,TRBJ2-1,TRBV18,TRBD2,CASSPPDSGINEQFF,TGTGCCAGCTCACCACCGGATAGCGGGATCAATGAGCAGTTCTTC
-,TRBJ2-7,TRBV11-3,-,CASSLGPTGSYEQYF,TGTGCCAGCAGCTTAGGCCCCACAGGGTCCTACGAGCAGTACTTC
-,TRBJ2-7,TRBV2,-,CASRDYPLSYEQYF,TGTGCCAGCCGAGACTACCCACTCTCCTACGAGCAGTACTTC
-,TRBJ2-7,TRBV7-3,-,CASSLDGMSTGVEQYF,TGTGCCAGCAGCTTAGATGGAATGTCGACGGGGGTCGAGCAGTACTTC
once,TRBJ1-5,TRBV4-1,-,CASSQEGRGDSNQPQHF,TGCGCCAGCAGCCAAGAAGGGAGGGGAGATAGCAATCAGCCCCAGCATTTT
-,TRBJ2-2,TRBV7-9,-,CASSSESRELFF,TGTGCCAGCAGCAGCGAAAGCAGGGAGCTGTTTTTT